Sequencing of this T cell receptor beta chain was carried out in a study of T-cell reconstitution after alpha-beta-depleted transplantation in children. Molecular barcoding with unique molecular identifiers was used for the TCRbeta library. One entry per CDR3 protein, called by TCRdb with MiXCR from the PCR reads. The data contain 200,000 or so distinct CDR3 sequences, under 8.5% of them singletons. This clonotype is a singleton in its sample. Germline V CDR1 and CDR2: LGHDT, YNNKEL (reference sequence). Trimming at V came to 4 bases and at J to 5 bases, leaving 6 bases not matched to a gene. This CDR3 comprises 15 residues.

The receptor was isolated from a boy between 2 and 10 years old with acute lymphoblastic leukemia, due to receive a stem cell transplant. The sequenced sample was PBMCs, obtained before TCRalphabeta/CD19-depleted stem cell transplant. J is TRBJ1-1 and V is TRBV3-1; 11 bases map to TRBD1. The chain's CDR3 is CASSRGQGEATEAFF. In DNA form, the CDR3 reads TGTGCCAGCAGCCGGGGACAGGGGGAAGCAACTGAAGCTTTCTTT.